The sequence of this T cell receptor (beta chain) was determined in a study of blood T cell repertoires in COVID-19. Assay used: immunoSEQ multiplex PCR; TCRdb lists only in-frame clones, some missing. The data show about 50,000 clones, 65% to 85% seen once. A word on this clone: Other nucleotide sequences from this sample produce the same CDR3.

The length of the CDR3 is 13 residues. J lost 10 bases, V lost 2 bases, and 5 bases had no gene match. Germline lookup yields CDR1 MNHEY and CDR2 SVGAGI. The TCR originated in a woman aged 80 or older with COVID-19, enrolled during active disease. The J gene is TRBJ2-1, the V gene TRBV6-5, with 7 positions matching TRBD2. The sequencing input was peripheral blood. The CDR3: CASSYPEREEQFF. In DNA form, the CDR3 reads TGTGCCAGCAGTTACCCGGAGCGGGAAGAGCAGTTCTTC.